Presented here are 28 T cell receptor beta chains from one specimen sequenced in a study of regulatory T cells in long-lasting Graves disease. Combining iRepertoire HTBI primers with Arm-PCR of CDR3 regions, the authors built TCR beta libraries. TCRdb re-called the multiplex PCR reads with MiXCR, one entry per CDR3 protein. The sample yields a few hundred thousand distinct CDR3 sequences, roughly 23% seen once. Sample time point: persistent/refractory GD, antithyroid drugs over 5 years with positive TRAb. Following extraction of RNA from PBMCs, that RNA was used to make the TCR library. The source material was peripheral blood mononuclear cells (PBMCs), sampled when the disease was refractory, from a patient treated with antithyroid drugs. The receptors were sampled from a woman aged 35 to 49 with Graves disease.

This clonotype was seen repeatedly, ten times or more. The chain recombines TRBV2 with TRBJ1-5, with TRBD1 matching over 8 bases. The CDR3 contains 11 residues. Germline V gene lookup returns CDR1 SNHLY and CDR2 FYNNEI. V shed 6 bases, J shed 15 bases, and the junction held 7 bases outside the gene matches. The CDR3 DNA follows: TGTGCCAGCAGGAACAGGGGGGCCAGGCATTTT. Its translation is CASRNRGARHF.

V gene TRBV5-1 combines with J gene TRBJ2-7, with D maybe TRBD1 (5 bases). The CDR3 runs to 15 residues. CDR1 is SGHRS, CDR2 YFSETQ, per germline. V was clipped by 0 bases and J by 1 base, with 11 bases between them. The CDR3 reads CASSLAPHRSYEQYF. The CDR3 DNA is TGCGCCAGCAGCTTGGCCCCCCACAGGTCCTACGAGCAGTACTTC.

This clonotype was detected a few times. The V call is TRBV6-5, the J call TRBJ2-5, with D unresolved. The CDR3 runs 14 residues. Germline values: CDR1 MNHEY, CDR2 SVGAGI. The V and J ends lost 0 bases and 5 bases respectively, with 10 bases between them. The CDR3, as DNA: TGTGCCAGCAGTTACTCGAGGAAACTGGAGACCCAGTACTTC. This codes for CASSYSRKLETQYF.

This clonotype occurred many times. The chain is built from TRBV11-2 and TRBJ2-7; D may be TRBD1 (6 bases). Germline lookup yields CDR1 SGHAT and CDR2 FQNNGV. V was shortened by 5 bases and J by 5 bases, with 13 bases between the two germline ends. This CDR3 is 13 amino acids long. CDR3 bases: TGTGCCAGCAGCGACCCAGGGGACCACGAGCAGTACTTC. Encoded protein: CASSDPGDHEQYF.

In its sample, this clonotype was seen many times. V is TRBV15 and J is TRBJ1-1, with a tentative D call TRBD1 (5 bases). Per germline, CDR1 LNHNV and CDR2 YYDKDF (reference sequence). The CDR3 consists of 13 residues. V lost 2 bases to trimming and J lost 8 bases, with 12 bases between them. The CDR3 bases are TGTGCCACCAGCAGACGAGGGACTGCCGAAGCTTTCTTT. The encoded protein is CATSRRGTAEAFF.

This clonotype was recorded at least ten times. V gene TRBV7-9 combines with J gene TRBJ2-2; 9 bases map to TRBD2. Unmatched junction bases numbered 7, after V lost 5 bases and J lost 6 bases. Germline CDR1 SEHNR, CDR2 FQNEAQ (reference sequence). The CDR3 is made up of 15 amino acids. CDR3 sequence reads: CASSISGSAAGELFF. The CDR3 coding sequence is TGTGCCAGCAGCATTAGCGGGAGTGCCGCCGGGGAGCTGTTTTTT.

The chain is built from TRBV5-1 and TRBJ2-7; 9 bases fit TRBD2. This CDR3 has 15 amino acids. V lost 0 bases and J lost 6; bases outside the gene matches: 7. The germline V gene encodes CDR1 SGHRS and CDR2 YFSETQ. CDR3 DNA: TGCGCCAGCAGCTTGGTTGCGGGAGGGCCCTCCGAGCAGTACTTC. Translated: CASSLVAGGPSEQYF. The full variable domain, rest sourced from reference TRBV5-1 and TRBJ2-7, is KAGVTQTPRYLIKTRGQQVTLSCSPISGHRSVSWYQQTPGQGLQFLFEYFSETQRNKGNFPGRFSGRQFSNSRSEMNVSTLELGDSALYLCASSLVAGGPSEQYFGPGTRLTVT.

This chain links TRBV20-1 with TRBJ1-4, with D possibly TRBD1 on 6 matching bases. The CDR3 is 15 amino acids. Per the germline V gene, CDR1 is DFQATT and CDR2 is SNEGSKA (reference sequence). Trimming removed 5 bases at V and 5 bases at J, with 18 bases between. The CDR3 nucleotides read TGCAGTGCTCCTACCTTCACAGGGATCAATGAAAAACTGTTTTTT. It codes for CSAPTFTGINEKLFF.

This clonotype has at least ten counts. The CDR3 DNA reads TGTGCCAGCAGCGGACGTTACGAGCAGTACTTC. It translates to CASSGRYEQYF. The rearrangement uses TRBV6-1 and TRBJ2-7; the D is unclear. This CDR3 comprises 11 residues. V was pared by 6 bases and J by 4 bases, with 7 bases between. Germline V gives CDR1 MNHNS, CDR2 SASEGT.

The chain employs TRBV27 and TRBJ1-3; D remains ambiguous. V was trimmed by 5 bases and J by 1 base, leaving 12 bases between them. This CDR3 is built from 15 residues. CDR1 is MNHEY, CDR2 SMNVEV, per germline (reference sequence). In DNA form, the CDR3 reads TGTGCCAGCAGTCCGCGGGGTACTTCTGGAAACACCATATATTTT. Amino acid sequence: CASSPRGTSGNTIYF.

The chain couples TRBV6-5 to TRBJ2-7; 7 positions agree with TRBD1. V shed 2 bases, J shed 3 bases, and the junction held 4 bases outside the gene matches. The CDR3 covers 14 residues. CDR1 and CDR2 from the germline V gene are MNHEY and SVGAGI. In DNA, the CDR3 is TGTGCCAGCAGTTACCGCGGACAGGTCTACGAGCAGTACTTC. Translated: CASSYRGQVYEQYF.

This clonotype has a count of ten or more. As DNA, the CDR3 is TGTGCCAGCAGTTTCTCTCCCCCGGGGGTAGGGGGTGGGCCCCAGCATTTT. The encoded protein is CASSFSPPGVGGGPQHF. The chain joins TRBV27 to TRBJ1-5; maybe TRBD1 (6 bases). With 3 bases removed from V and 9 bases from J, the gap between germline ends came to 24 bases. Germline lookup yields CDR1 MNHEY and CDR2 SMNVEV (reference sequence). The CDR3 is 17 amino acids.

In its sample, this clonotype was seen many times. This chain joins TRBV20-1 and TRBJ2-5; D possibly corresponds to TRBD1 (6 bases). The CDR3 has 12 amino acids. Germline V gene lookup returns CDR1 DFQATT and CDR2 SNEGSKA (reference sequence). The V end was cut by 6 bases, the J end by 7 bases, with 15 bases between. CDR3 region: CSAAGTKGTQYF. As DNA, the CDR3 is TGCAGTGCCGCAGGGACAAAAGGGACCCAGTACTTC.

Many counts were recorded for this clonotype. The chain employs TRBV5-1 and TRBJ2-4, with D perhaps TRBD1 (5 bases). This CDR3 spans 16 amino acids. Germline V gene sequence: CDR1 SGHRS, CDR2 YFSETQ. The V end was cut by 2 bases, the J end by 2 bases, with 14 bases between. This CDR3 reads CASSFSTATTKNIQYF. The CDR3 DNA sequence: TGCGCCAGCAGCTTCTCGACAGCCACTACCAAAAACATTCAGTACTTC.

In nucleotides, the CDR3 is TGTGCCAGCAGCGGGACAGCCGTTGAAGCTTTCTTT. Translation: CASSGTAVEAFF. This chain links TRBV7-9 with TRBJ1-1; 7 bases fit TRBD1. Germline-derived CDR1 and CDR2 are SEHNR and FQNEAQ (reference sequence). V dropped 5 bases and J dropped 7; count of bases not matched to a gene: 4. This CDR3 comprises 12 residues.

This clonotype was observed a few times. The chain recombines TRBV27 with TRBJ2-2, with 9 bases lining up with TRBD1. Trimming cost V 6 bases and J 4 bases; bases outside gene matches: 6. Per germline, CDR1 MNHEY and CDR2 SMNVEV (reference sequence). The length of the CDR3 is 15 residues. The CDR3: CASSQRTGVTGELFF. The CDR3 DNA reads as TGTGCCAGCAGCCAACGGACAGGGGTCACCGGGGAGCTGTTTTTT.

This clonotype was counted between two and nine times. Here the CDR3 reads CASNFLGELYEQYF. In nucleotides, the CDR3 is TGTGCCAGCAACTTCCTCGGCGAGCTGTACGAGCAGTACTTC. V and J are TRBV11-2 and TRBJ2-7; D unclear. V lost 7 bases to trimming and J lost 4 bases, with 17 bases between them. This CDR3 region has 14 residues. The V gene's germline CDR1 is SGHAT and CDR2 FQNNGV.

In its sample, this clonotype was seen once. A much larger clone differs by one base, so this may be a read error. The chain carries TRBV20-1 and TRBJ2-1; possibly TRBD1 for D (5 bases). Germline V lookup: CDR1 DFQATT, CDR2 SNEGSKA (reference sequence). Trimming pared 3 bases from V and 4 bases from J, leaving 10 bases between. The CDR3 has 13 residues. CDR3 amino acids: CSASPRQYNEQFF. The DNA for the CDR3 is TGCAGTGCTAGCCCCAGACAGTACAATGAGCAGTTCTTC.

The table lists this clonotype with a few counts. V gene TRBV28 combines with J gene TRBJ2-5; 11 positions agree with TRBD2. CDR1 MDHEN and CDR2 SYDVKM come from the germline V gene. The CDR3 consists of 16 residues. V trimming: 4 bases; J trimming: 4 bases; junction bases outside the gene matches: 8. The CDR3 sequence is CASSSTSGSSRETQYF. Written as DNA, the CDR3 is TGTGCCAGCAGTTCCACTAGCGGGAGTTCCAGAGAGACCCAGTACTTC.

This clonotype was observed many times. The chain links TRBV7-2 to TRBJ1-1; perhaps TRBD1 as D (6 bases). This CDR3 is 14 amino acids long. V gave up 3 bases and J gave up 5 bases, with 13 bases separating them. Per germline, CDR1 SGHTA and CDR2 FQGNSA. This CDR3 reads CASSFLDSRTEAFF. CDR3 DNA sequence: TGTGCCAGCAGCTTCCTGGACAGTAGGACTGAAGCTTTCTTT.

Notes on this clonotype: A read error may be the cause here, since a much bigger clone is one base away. For the CDR3, the DNA is TGTGCCAGAAGTCCAAGGGGATCGGAGACCCAGTACTTC. It specifies CARSPRGSETQYF. The chain is built from TRBV12-3 or TRBV12-4 and TRBJ2-5, with a tentative D call TRBD1 (5 bases). Trimming left V 9 bases short and J 5 bases short, with 16 bases between. The CDR3 has 13 amino acids.

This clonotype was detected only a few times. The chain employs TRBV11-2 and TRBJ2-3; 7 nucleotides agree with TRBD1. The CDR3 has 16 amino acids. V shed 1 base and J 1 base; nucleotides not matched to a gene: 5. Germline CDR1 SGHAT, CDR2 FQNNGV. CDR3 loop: CASSLVGTARTDTQYF. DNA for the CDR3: TGTGCCAGCAGCTTAGTCGGGACAGCCCGCACAGATACGCAGTATTTT.

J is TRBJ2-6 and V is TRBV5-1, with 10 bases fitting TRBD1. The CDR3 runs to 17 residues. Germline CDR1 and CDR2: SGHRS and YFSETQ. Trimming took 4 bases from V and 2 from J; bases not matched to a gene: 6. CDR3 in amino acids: CASSGGDRGTGANVLTF. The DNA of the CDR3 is TGCGCCAGCAGCGGAGGGGACAGGGGTACTGGGGCCAACGTCCTGACTTTC.

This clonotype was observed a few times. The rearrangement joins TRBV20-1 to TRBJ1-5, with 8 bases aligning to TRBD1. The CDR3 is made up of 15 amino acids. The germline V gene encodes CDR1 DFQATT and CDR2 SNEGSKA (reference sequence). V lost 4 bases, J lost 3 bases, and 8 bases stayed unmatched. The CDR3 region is CSATQGASLNQPQHF. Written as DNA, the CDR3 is TGCAGTGCTACCCAGGGGGCGAGCCTCAATCAGCCCCAGCATTTT.

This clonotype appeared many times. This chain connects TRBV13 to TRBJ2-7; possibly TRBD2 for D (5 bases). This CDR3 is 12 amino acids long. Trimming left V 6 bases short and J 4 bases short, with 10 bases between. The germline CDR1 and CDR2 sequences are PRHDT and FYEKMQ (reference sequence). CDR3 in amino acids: CASRSRGYEQYF. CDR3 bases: TGTGCCAGCAGGTCCCGGGGATACGAGCAGTACTTC.

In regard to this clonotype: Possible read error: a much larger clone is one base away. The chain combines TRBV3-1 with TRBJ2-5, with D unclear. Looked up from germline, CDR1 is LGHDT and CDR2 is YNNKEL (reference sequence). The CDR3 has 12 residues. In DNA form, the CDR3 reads TGTGCCAGCAGCCATCTACAAGAGGCCCAGTACTTC. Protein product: CASSHLQEAQYF.

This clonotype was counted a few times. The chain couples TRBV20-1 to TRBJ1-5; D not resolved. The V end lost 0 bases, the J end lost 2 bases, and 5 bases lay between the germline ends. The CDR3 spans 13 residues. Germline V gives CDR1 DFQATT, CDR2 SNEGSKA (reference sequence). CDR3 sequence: CSARDGGNQPQHF. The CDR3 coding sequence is TGCAGTGCTAGAGATGGCGGCAATCAGCCCCAGCATTTT.

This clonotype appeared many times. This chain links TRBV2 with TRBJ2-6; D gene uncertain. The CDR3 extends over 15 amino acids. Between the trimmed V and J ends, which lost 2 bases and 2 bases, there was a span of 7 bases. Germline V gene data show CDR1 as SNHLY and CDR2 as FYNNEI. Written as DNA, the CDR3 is TGTGCCAGCAGTGAATTGGGTACTGGGGCCAACGTCCTGACTTTC. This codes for CASSELGTGANVLTF.